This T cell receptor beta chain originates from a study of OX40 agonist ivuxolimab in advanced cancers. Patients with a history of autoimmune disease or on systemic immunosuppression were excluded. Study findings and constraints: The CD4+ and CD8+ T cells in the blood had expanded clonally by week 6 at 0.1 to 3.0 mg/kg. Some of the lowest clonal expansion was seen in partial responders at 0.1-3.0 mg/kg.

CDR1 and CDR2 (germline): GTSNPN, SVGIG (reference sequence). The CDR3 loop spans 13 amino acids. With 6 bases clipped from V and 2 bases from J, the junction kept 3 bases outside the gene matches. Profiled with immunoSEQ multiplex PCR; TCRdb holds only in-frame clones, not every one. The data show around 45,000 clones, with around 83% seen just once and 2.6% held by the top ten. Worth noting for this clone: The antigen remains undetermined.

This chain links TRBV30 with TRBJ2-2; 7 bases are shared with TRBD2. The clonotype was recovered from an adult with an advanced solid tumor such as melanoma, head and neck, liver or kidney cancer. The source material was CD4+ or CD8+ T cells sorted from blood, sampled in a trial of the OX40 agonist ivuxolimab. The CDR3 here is CACSSGNTGELFF. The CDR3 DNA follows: TGTGCCTGTTCTAGCGGTAACACCGGGGAGCTGTTTTTT.